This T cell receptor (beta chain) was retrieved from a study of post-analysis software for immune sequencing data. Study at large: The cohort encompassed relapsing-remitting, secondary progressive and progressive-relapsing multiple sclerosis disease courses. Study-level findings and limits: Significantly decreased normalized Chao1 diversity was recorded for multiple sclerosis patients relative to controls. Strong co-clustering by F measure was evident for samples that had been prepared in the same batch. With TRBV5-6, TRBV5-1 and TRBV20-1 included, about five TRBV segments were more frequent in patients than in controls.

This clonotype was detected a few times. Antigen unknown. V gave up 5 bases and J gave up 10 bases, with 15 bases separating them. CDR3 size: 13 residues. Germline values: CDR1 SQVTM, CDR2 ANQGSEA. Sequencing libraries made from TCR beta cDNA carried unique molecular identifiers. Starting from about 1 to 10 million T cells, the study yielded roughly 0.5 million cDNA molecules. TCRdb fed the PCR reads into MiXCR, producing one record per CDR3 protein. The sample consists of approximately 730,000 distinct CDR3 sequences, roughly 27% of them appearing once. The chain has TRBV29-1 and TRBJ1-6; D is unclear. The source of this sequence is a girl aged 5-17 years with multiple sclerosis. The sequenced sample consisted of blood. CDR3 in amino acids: CSVSDQTGSPLHF. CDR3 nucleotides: TGCAGCGTTTCCGACCAGACCGGATCACCCCTCCACTTT.